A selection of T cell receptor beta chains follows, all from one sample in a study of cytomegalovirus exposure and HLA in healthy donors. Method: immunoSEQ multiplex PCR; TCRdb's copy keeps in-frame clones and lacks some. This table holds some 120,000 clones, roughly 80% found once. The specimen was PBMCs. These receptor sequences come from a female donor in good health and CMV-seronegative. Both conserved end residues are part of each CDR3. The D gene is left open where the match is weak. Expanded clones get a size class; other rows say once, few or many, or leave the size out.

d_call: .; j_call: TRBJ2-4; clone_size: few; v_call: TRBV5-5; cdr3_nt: TGTGCCAGCAGCCAAACCCCCGGGAGTTCTGACAAAAACATTCAGTACTTC; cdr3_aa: CASSQTPGSSDKNIQYF
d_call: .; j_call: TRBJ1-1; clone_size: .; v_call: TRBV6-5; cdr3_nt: TGTGCCAGCAGTTACTCGGGCAGGGGTGATTGGGCTTTCTTT; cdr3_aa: CASSYSGRGDWAFF
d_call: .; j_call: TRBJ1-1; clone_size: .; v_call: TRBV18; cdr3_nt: TGTGCCAGCTCACTAGCAAGTGTTCAAGGCACTGAAGCTTTCTTT; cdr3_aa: CASSLASVQGTEAFF
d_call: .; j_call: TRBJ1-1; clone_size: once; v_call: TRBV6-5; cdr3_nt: TGTGCCAGCAGTTACGGGTGGGGGCGGGCGGGCACTGAAGCTTTCTTT; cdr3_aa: CASSYGWGRAGTEAFF
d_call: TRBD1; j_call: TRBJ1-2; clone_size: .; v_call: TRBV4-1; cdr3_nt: TGCGCCAGCAGCCAAACGGACAGGAACTATGGCTACACCTTC; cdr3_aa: CASSQTDRNYGYTF
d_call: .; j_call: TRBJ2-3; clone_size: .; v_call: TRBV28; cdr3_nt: TGTGCCAGCGGGGGACTTCTCACAGATACGCAGTATTTT; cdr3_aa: CASGGLLTDTQYF
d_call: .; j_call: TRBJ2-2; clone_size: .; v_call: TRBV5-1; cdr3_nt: TGCGCCAGCAGCTTGGTCCAGACAGATACCGGGGAGCTGTTTTTT; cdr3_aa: CASSLVQTDTGELFF
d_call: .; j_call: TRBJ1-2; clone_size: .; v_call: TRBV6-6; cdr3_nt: TGTGCCAGCAGTTACGACAGCCCGGGTGGCTACACCTTC; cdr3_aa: CASSYDSPGGYTF
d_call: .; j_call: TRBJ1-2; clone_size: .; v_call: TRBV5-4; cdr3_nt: TGTGCCAGCAGCCCGCCGATGGACAGAAACTTCTATGGCTACACCTTC; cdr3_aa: CASSPPMDRNFYGYTF
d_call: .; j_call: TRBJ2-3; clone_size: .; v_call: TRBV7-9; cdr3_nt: TGTGCCAGCAGCTTCCCCCTTCTAGAGATCTTCACAGATACGCAGTATTTT; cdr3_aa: CASSFPLLEIFTDTQYF
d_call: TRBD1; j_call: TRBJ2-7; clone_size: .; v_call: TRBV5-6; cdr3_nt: TGTGCCAGCAGCAAATGGACAGGGGGCGTTTCTTCCCACGAGCAGTACTTC; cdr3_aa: CASSKWTGGVSSHEQYF
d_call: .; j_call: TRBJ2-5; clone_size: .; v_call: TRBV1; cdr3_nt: TGCACCAGCAGCCGGAGGTTGGCGGGAGGAATTGAGACCCAGTACTTC; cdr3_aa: CTSSRRLAGGIETQYF
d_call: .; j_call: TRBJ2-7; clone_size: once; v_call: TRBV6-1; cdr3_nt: TGTGCCAGCAGTGAAAGGTCTCAAGGGGCCTACGAGCAGTACTTC; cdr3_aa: CASSERSQGAYEQYF
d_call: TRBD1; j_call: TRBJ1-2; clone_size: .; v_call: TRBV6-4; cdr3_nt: TGTGCCAGCAGTGACGACAGGGGAAATGGCTACACCTTC; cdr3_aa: CASSDDRGNGYTF
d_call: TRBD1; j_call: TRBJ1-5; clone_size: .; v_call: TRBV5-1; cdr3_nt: TGCGCCAGCAGCCAGGGGGACGGATCCAATCAGCCCCAGCATTTT; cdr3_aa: CASSQGDGSNQPQHF
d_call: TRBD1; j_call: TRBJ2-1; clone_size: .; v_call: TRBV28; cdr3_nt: TGTGCCACCAGAACAGGGGGCGGATGGAATGAGCAGTTCTTC; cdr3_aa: CATRTGGGWNEQFF
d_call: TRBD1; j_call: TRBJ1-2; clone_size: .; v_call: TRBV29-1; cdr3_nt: TGCAGCGTTGAAGAGGCAGGGGGAAACGGCTACACCTTC; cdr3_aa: CSVEEAGGNGYTF
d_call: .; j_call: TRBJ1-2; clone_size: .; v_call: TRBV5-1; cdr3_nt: TGCGCCAGCAGCTTAGGGGTCCCTAACTATGGCTACACCTTC; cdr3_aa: CASSLGVPNYGYTF
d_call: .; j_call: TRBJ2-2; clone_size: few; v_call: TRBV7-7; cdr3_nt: TGTGCCAGCAGCTTAGCTAGTGCCACCGGGGAGCTGTTTTTT; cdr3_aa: CASSLASATGELFF
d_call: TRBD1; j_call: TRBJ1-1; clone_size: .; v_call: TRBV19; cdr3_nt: TGTGCCAGTAGGATGGGACAGATGAACACTGAAGCTTTCTTT; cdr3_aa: CASRMGQMNTEAFF
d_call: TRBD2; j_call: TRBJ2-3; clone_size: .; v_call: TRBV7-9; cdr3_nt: TGTGCCAGCAGCTTAGCGACCGTAGCGGGATATAGCACAGATACGCAGTATTTT; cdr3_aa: CASSLATVAGYSTDTQYF
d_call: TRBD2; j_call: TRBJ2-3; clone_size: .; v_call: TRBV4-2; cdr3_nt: TGTGCCAGCAGCCAAGAGCCGACTAGCGGGGGGGCCATCATGGCAGATACGCAGTATTTT; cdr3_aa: CASSQEPTSGGAIMADTQYF
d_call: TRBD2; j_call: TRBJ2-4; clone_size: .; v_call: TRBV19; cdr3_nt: TGTGCCAGTAGAAAACTAGCGGGAGGAACCAAAAACATTCAGTACTTC; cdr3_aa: CASRKLAGGTKNIQYF
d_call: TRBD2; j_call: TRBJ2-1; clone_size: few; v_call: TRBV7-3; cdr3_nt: TGTGCCAGCAGTCCTCCCGGCACTAGCGGGAGTTTGAATGAGCAGTTCTTC; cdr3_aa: CASSPPGTSGSLNEQFF
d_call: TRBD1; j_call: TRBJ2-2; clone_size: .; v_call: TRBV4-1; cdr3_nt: TGCGCCAGCAGACGGGGACAGGGGGCAGAGGGGGAGCTGTTTTTT; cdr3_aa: CASRRGQGAEGELFF
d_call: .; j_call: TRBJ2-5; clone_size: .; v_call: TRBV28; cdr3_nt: TGTGCCAGCAGTTTTCAACCGGGACACCTCCAAGAGACCCAGTACTTC; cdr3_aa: CASSFQPGHLQETQYF
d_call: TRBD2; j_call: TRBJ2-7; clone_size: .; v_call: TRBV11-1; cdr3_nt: TGTGCCAGCAGCGCGACTAGCGGGGACTACGAGCAGTACTTC; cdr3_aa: CASSATSGDYEQYF
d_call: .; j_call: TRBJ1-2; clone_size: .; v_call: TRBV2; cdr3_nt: TGTGCCAGCTTAATAGGGGATGGCTACGCCTTC; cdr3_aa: CASLIGDGYAF
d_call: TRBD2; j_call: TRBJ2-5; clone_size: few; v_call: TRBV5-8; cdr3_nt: TGTGCCAGCAGCTTGGTGGGACTAGCGGGGAAACAAGAGACCCAGTACTTC; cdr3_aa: CASSLVGLAGKQETQYF
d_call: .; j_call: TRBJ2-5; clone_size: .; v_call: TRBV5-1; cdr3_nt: TGCGCCAGCAGCGGGGGGAGCGAAGCGGCGGAGACCCAGTACTTC; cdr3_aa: CASSGGSEAAETQYF
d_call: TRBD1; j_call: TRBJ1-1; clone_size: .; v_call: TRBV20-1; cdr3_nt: TGCAGTGCTAGCCGACAGGGGTGGGCTTTCTTT; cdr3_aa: CSASRQGWAFF
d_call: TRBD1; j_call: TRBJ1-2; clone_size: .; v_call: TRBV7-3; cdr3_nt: TGTGCCAGCAGCTTAAAGGGACAGGGTGGCTACACCTTC; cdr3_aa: CASSLKGQGGYTF
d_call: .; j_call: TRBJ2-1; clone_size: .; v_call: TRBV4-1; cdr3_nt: TGCGCCAGCAGCCAAGAAGGTGGGAGCTACAATGAGCAGTTCTTC; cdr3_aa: CASSQEGGSYNEQFF
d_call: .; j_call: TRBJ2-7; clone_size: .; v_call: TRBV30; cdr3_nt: TGTGCCTGGAGTGGGGGGCAGGGAACGTCTTACGAGCAGTACTTC; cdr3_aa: CAWSGGQGTSYEQYF
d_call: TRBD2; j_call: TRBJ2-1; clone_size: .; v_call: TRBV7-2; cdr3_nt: TGTGCCAGCAGCTTAGTAGCGGGGGGGGGCCATGAGCAGTTCTTC; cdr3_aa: CASSLVAGGGHEQFF
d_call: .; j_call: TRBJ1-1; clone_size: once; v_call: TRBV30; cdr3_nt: TGTGCCTGGGTAGGGAGATCACCCAAGAACACTGAAGCTTTCTTT; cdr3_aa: CAWVGRSPKNTEAFF
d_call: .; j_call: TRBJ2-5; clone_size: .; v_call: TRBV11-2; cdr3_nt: TGTGCCAGCAGCTTAGATGACAGTGGGACCCAGTACTTC; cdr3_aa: CASSLDDSGTQYF
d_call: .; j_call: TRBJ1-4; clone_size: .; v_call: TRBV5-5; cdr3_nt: TGTGCCAGCAGCCCTCCAACTGAAGTCGAAAAACTGTTTTTT; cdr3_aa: CASSPPTEVEKLFF
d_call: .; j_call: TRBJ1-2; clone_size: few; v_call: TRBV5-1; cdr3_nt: TGCGCCAGCAGCTTGACAGGCCTCCGGAATTCAGGAGGCTACACCTTC; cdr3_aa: CASSLTGLRNSGGYTF
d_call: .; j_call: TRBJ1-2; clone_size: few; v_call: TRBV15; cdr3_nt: TGTGCCACCAGCACAGGGGAGATCTCCTATGGCTACACCTTC; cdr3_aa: CATSTGEISYGYTF
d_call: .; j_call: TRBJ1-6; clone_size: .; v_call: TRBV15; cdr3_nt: TGTGCCACCAGCAGAGAACAAAATTCACCCCTCCACTTT; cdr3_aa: CATSREQNSPLHF
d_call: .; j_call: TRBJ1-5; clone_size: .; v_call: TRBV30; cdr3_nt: TGTGCCTGGAGTACCGAATTTCAGGGTAATCAGCCCCAGCATTTT; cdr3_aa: CAWSTEFQGNQPQHF
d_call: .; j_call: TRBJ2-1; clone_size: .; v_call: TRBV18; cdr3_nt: TGTGCCAGCTCACCACCAATCCAGGAAGGTTACGAGCAGTTCTTC; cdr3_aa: CASSPPIQEGYEQFF
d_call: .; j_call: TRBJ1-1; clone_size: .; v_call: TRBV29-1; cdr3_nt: TGCAGCGCCGCGACGGGTGGGAGTGAAGCTTTCTTT; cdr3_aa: CSAATGGSEAFF
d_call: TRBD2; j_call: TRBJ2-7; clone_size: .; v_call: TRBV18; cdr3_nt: TGTGCCAGCTCACCTCTAGCGGGAGCTCACACGACCACCTACGAGCAGTACTTC; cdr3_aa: CASSPLAGAHTTTYEQYF
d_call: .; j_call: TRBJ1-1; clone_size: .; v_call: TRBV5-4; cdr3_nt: TGTGCCAGCAGCTTGGCGGGGAACACTGAAGCTTTCTTT; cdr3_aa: CASSLAGNTEAFF
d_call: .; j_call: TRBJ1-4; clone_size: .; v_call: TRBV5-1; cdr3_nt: TGCGCCAGCAGCTTGGATAGACAGGACCTGTTTTTT; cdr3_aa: CASSLDRQDLFF
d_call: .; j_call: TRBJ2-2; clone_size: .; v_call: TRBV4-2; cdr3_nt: TGTGCCAGCAGCCAGAACAGGGACGGGGAGCTGTTTTTT; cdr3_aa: CASSQNRDGELFF
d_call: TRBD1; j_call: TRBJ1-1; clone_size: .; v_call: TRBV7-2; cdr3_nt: TGTGCCAGCAGCCCAGACAGGGGGTCTTGGTTTGCTTTCTTT; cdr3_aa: CASSPDRGSWFAFF
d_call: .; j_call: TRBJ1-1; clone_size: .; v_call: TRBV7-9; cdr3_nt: TGTGCCAGCAGCTTAACAGGGAGGGGAGCTGAAGCTTTCTTT; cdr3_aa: CASSLTGRGAEAFF
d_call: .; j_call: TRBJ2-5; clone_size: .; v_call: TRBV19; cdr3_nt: TGTGCCAGTAGCATAAACAGGGCCGTGGAGACCCAGTACTTC; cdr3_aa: CASSINRAVETQYF
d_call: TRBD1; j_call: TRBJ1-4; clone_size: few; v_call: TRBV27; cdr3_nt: TGTGCCAGCAGTTCCGAACAGGGGGCAACTAATGAAAAACTGTTTTTT; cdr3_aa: CASSSEQGATNEKLFF
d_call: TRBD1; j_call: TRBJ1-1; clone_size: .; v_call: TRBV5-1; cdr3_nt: TGCGCCAGCAGCTCTGGACAGGGGGCGAACACTGAAGCTTTCTTT; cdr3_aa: CASSSGQGANTEAFF
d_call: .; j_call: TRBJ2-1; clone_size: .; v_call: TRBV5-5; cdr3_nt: TGTGCCAGCAGCTTGCTTCCGAGCTCCTACAATGAGCAGTTCTTC; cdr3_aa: CASSLLPSSYNEQFF
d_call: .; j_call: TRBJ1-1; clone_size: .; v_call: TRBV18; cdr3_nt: TGTGCCAGCTCACCACAGCGCCAGGGTGGTGAAGCTTTCTTT; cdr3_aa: CASSPQRQGGEAFF
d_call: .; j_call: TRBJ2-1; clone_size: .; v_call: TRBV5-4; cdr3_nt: TGTGCCAGCAGCGTACGACAGGTACAGTACAATGAGCAGTTCTTC; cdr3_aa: CASSVRQVQYNEQFF
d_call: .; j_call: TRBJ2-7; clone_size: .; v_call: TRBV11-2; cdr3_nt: TGTGCCAGCAGCTTTCGGGGATCATACGAGCAGTACTTC; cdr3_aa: CASSFRGSYEQYF
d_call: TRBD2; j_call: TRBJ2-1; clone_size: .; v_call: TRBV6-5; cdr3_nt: TGTGCCAGCAGTAGAGGGACTAGATGGGATGAGCAGTTCTTC; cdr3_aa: CASSRGTRWDEQFF
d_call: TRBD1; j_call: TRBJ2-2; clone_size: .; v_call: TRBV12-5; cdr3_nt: TGTGCTAGTGGTTTCACTACAGGGGCGAACACCGGGGAGCTGTTTTTT; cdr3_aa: CASGFTTGANTGELFF
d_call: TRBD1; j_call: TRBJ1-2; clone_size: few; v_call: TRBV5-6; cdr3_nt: TGTGCCAGCAGGCCGGGACAGTTCAGGGGGGGCTACACCTTC; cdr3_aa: CASRPGQFRGGYTF